This TCR beta chain is from a study of read filtering for tumor transcriptome and immune sequencing. Study-wide background: By R-ISS, stages I, II and III held 8, 16 and 7 patients. General observations from the study: IR-seq and RNA-seq agreed better without single-read clonotypes.

From 350 to 500 ng of RNA, a library with molecular barcoded alpha/delta and beta/gamma adaptors was made. Each CDR3 protein gets one entry after TCRdb re-called the reads with MiXCR. The table has fewer than 50,000 distinct CDR3 sequences, 13% seen once. This clonotype was seen at least ten times. Its target is unknown. Trimming removed 6 bases at V and 2 bases at J, with 11 bases between. The CDR3 loop spans 13 amino acids. Germline-derived CDR1 and CDR2 are MDHEN and SYDVKM. The clonotype originates from a donor at least 40 years old with multiple myeloma. The sequenced material came from a population of CD138-negative cells sorted from bone marrow. This rearrangement joins TRBV28 to TRBJ2-7, with D possibly matching TRBD1 (6 bases). This CDR3 reads CASRDSNTYEQYF. CDR3 sequence (DNA): TGTGCCAGCAGGGACAGCAATACCTACGAGCAGTACTTC.